Shown below are 19 T cell receptor beta chains from a single sample sequenced in a study of blood T cell repertoires in COVID-19. TCRdb's table, derived via immunoSEQ multiplex PCR, lists solely in-frame clones and lacks some. The profile shows about 170,000 clones, around four fifths of them singletons. The sample comprised peripheral blood. The receptors stem from a woman aged 70-85 years with COVID-19, enrolled during active disease.

The chain links TRBV19 to TRBJ1-5, with D tentatively TRBD1 (5 bases). Trimming cost V 5 bases and J 6 bases, with 17 bases left between them. Germline values: CDR1 LNHDA, CDR2 SQIVND (reference sequence). The CDR3 loop spans 15 amino acids. CDR3 protein: CASSLTLLGGQPQHF. As DNA, the CDR3 is TGTGCCAGTAGTCTCACATTGTTGGGGGGTCAGCCCCAGCATTTT.

This chain joins TRBV2 and TRBJ2-2; D possibly corresponds to TRBD2 (6 bases). The ends were cut back, 4 bases at V and 4 bases at J, with 10 bases in the middle. Germline loops: CDR1 SNHLY, CDR2 FYNNEI. This CDR3 has 14 residues. DNA of the CDR3: TGTGCCAGCAGTGTCAAGGGAGGCACCGGGGAGCTGTTTTTT. This codes for CASSVKGGTGELFF.

J is TRBJ2-3 and V is TRBV5-1; 9 bases are shared with TRBD2. This CDR3 spans 15 amino acids. In germline, CDR1 is SGHRS, CDR2 YFSETQ. V lost 1 base and J lost 8; bases outside the gene matches: 8. CDR3 sequence: CASSLSQTSGLTQYF. The CDR3 DNA sequence: TGCGCCAGCAGCTTGAGCCAAACTAGCGGGCTTACGCAGTATTTT.

The chain is built from TRBV2 and TRBJ1-2; no firm D call. Looked up from germline, CDR1 is SNHLY and CDR2 is FYNNEI. V was clipped by 5 bases and J by 7 bases, with 11 bases between them. The CDR3 runs 12 residues. The CDR3 sequence is CASSQRSVGYTF. Here the CDR3 DNA reads TGTGCCAGCAGTCAGCGGTCGGTTGGCTACACCTTC.

As DNA, the CDR3 is TGTGCCAGCAGACCCCTCGACAGGGATAATGAAAAACTGTTTTTT. It specifies CASRPLDRDNEKLFF. V is TRBV27 and J is TRBJ1-4; 7 nucleotides agree with TRBD1. With 6 bases clipped from V and 4 bases from J, the junction kept 8 bases outside the gene matches. The CDR3 totals 15 residues. Germline V gene data show CDR1 as MNHEY and CDR2 as SMNVEV (reference sequence). Full variable domain (remainder filled in from reference TRBV27 and TRBJ1-4): EAQVTQNPRYLITVTGKKLTVTCSQNMNHEYMSWYRQDPGLGLRQIYYSMNVEVTDKGDVPEGYKVSRKEKRNFPLILESPSPNQTSLYFCASRPLDRDNEKLFFGSGTQLSVL.

This clone appeared a few times. The chain recombines TRBV3-1 (or the pseudogene TRBV3-2) with TRBJ2-3, with a weak D call TRBD2 (6 bases). V was cut by 5 bases and J by 0 bases, with 24 bases left in between. This CDR3 is built from 19 residues. CDR1 is LGHDT and CDR2 is YNNKEL in the germline V gene (reference sequence). The CDR3, as DNA: TGTGCCAGCAGCTTTCGAACTGGTAGGCGCAGCGGGAGCACAGATACGCAGTATTTT. As protein: CASSFRTGRRSGSTDTQYF.

The chain employs TRBV2 and TRBJ1-3; 7 bases line up with TRBD1. The V segment lost 3 bases and the J segment 4 bases; nucleotides outside the gene matches: 6. Germline V gives CDR1 SNHLY, CDR2 FYNNEI. CDR3 length: 15 residues. The CDR3 protein is CASSESVTGGNTIYF. CDR3 bases: TGTGCCAGCAGTGAGAGTGTGACAGGGGGAAACACCATATATTTT.

This chain joins TRBV15 and TRBJ2-7; TRBD2 matches at 7 bases. CDR3 size: 14 residues. V gave up 1 base and J gave up 1 base; unmatched junction bases: 1. Germline CDR1 is LNHNV and CDR2 is YYDKDF (reference sequence). CDR3 DNA sequence: TGTGCCACCAGCAGAGGGCGGGGGTCCTACGAGCAGTACTTC. Translating gives CATSRGRGSYEQYF.

The chain employs TRBV18 and TRBJ2-1, with 12 bases identical to TRBD1. CDR3 length equals 15 residues. J was trimmed by 8 bases and V by 4 bases; bases with no gene match: 6. Germline V gene data show CDR1 as KGHSH and CDR2 as LQKENI. The CDR3 nucleotides are TGTGCCAGCTCACTATCCGGGACAGGGGGCTATGAGCAGTTCTTC. The encoded protein is CASSLSGTGGYEQFF.

The V and J genes are TRBV2 and TRBJ2-7; D unclear. Trimming removed 3 bases at V and 3 bases at J, with 9 bases between. This CDR3 comprises 13 residues. Looked up from germline, CDR1 is SNHLY and CDR2 is FYNNEI. The CDR3 DNA is TGTGCCAGCAGTGAGATTAGTTACTACGAGCAGTACGTC. Amino acid sequence: CASSEISYYEQYV.

This clone was seen only once. V gene TRBV28 combines with J gene TRBJ2-5, with TRBD2 as a possible D gene (5 bases). This CDR3 spans 13 amino acids. In germline, CDR1 is MDHEN, CDR2 SYDVKM. V lost 3 bases, J lost 5 bases, and 10 bases lay in between. The CDR3 loop reads CASSFRGVETQYF. The CDR3 DNA is TGTGCCAGCAGTTTCCGGGGTGTGGAGACCCAGTACTTC.

The chain recombines TRBV11-2 with TRBJ2-5, with 7 nucleotides matching TRBD1. Per germline, CDR1 SGHAT and CDR2 FQNNGV. V was clipped by 2 bases and J by 5 bases; unmatched bases: 5. This CDR3 region has 14 residues. CDR3 residues: CASSLIQGVETQYF. CDR3 nucleotide sequence: TGTGCCAGCAGCTTAATTCAGGGGGTGGAGACCCAGTACTTC.

V is TRBV6-5 and J is TRBJ2-1, with 8 bases that match TRBD2. This CDR3 has 15 amino acids. Losses at the gene ends were 4 bases for V and 0 bases for J; bases not matched to a gene: 2. Per germline, CDR1 MNHEY and CDR2 SVGAGI. CDR3 residues: CASSSSGSSYNEQFF. The CDR3 bases are TGTGCCAGCAGTTCGAGCGGGAGCTCCTACAATGAGCAGTTCTTC.

The V gene is TRBV2, the J gene TRBJ2-1, with TRBD2 matching 11 bases. The germline gives CDR1 SNHLY, CDR2 FYNNEI. V dropped 6 bases and J dropped 7; count of bases not matched to a gene: 11. The length of the CDR3 is 16 residues. In nucleotides, the CDR3 is TGTGCCAGCAGACGTGTAGCGGGAGGGCCTAAGAATGAGCAGTTCTTC. It translates to CASRRVAGGPKNEQFF.

The chain combines TRBV7-7 with TRBJ2-3; D gene ambiguous. From germline, CDR1 is SSHAT and CDR2 FNYEAQ (reference sequence). V lost 1 base and J lost 5, with 7 bases in between. The CDR3 extends over 13 amino acids. The CDR3 DNA reads as TGTGCCAGCAGCTTAGTGACGGGAGATACGCAGTATTTT. Amino acid sequence: CASSLVTGDTQYF.

The chain links TRBV5-1 to TRBJ2-7; a weak D match, TRBD1 (6 bases). Deletions cut 2 bases from V and 6 bases from J, with 15 bases between. The CDR3 is 14 residues long. CDR1 and CDR2 (germline): SGHRS, YFSETQ. In DNA form, the CDR3 reads TGCGCCAGCAGCTTTAGGGACACTTCCGCCGAGCAGTACTTC. Its translation is CASSFRDTSAEQYF.

The J gene is TRBJ2-1, the V gene TRBV7-9, with 9 bases that match TRBD2. This CDR3 is 14 amino acids long. Per germline, CDR1 SEHNR and CDR2 FQNEAQ (reference sequence). In nucleotides, the CDR3 is TGTGCTGTAGTTCTAGCGGGATTTCTCGATGAGCAGTTCTTC. It translates to CAVVLAGFLDEQFF.

For the CDR3, the DNA is TGTGCCAGCACCGTACAGGGTCCAGCCAACGAGCAGTACTTC. Amino acid sequence: CASTVQGPANEQYF. The genes are TRBV2 and TRBJ2-7; D is perhaps TRBD1 (6 bases). The CDR3 has 14 amino acids. CDR1 and CDR2 from the germline V gene are SNHLY and FYNNEI. Trimming stripped 7 bases from V and 5 bases from J, with 18 bases between. Full variable domain (missing parts from reference TRBV2 and TRBJ2-7): EPEVTQTPSHQVTQMGQEVILRCVPISNHLYFYWYRQILGQKVEFLVSFYNNEISEKSEIFDDQFSVERPDGSNFTLKIRSTKLEDSAMYFCASTVQGPANEQYFGPGTRLTVT.

The CDR3: CATSSGVTETQYF. CDR3 coding DNA: TGTGCCACCAGTTCGGGGGTGACGGAGACCCAGTACTTC. The chain couples TRBV15 to TRBJ2-5; the D gene is possibly TRBD2 (6 bases). The V gene lost 6 bases and the J gene lost 5 bases, with 13 bases spanning the gap. In germline, CDR1 is LNHNV, CDR2 YYDKDF (reference sequence). CDR3 size: 13 residues.